Listed here are 32 T cell receptor beta chains from one sample, sequenced in a study of shared clonotypes between healthy human individuals. TCRdb keeps only in-frame clones here, not all; method: immunoSEQ multiplex PCR. The repertoire holds 650,000 to 750,000 clones, with about two thirds as singletons. The sample comprised memory CD4+ T cells sorted from blood. Stated subset: CD45RA-negative fraction. All receptors come from a young woman in good health.

This clone was seen only a few times. This chain links TRBV7-8 with TRBJ1-1; no definite D call. The CDR3 extends over 15 amino acids. Germline V gene sequence: CDR1 SGHVS, CDR2 FQNEAQ. Trimming shortened V by 5 bases and J by 1 base, and 14 bases separated the two germline ends. DNA of the CDR3: TGTGCCAGCAGCAAAAAAAGGGATCAGAACACTGAAGCTTTCTTT. Its translation: CASSKKRDQNTEAFF.

This clone was observed a handful of times. The chain has TRBV5-4 and TRBJ2-7; D possibly corresponds to TRBD1 (6 bases). The germline V gene encodes CDR1 SGHNT and CDR2 YYREEE (reference sequence). The length of the CDR3 is 14 residues. Between the trimmed V and J ends, which lost 4 bases and 3 bases, there was a span of 14 bases. In DNA form, the CDR3 reads TGTGCCAGCAGCCCCCGTGGACAGAGCTACGAGCAGTACTTC. Amino acids: CASSPRGQSYEQYF.

The gene calls are TRBV9 and TRBJ2-7, with TRBD2 matching over 10 bases. The CDR3 spans 15 residues. Germline lookup yields CDR1 SGDLS and CDR2 YYNGEE. V lost 0 bases to trimming and J lost 5 bases; unmatched junction nucleotides: 5. The DNA of the CDR3 is TGTGCCAGCAGCGTAGGACCTAGCGGGAGAGACGAGCAGTACTTC. This codes for CASSVGPSGRDEQYF.

V gene TRBV19 combines with J gene TRBJ1-1; 11 bases match TRBD1. CDR1 is LNHDA, CDR2 SQIVND, per germline (reference sequence). Losses at the gene ends were 4 bases for V and 0 bases for J; bases not matched to a gene: 7. This CDR3 spans 17 amino acids. The CDR3 loop reads CASSSGTGGPMNTEAFF. In DNA, the CDR3 is TGTGCCAGTAGTAGCGGGACAGGGGGTCCCATGAACACTGAAGCTTTCTTT.

This clone was picked up a small number of times. The chain is built from TRBV6-5 and TRBJ2-7; D tentatively fits TRBD1 or TRBD2 (5 bases each). The V end lost 7 bases, the J end lost 0 bases, and 10 bases lay between the germline ends. This CDR3 region has 13 residues. The germline CDR1 and CDR2 sequences are MNHEY and SVGAGI. Here the CDR3 DNA reads TGTGCCAGCAAAAAGGGGACCTCCTACGAGCAGTACTTC. Residues: CASKKGTSYEQYF.

The CDR3 bases are TGTGCCAGCAGCCAATTGTTGGAGGGGGCGGATACGCAGTATTTT. It is translated as CASSQLLEGADTQYF. V usage is TRBV5-6 and J usage is TRBJ2-3; D may be TRBD1 (7 bases). Trimming left V 4 bases short and J 6 bases short, with 18 bases between. The germline CDR1 and CDR2 sequences are SGHDT and YYEEEE. The CDR3 covers 15 residues.

The chain carries TRBV5-1 and TRBJ2-7; D is unclear. The V and J ends lost 2 bases and 0 bases respectively, with 9 bases between them. Germline V gives CDR1 SGHRS, CDR2 YFSETQ. The CDR3 contains 14 residues. In DNA form, the CDR3 reads TGCGCCAGCAGCTTAACGTCGAGCTCCTACGAGCAGTACTTC. Translating it yields CASSLTSSSYEQYF. Together with reference TRBV5-1 and TRBJ2-7, the CDR3 gives the full variable domain: KAGVTQTPRYLIKTRGQQVTLSCSPISGHRSVSWYQQTPGQGLQFLFEYFSETQRNKGNFPGRFSGRQFSNSRSEMNVSTLELGDSALYLCASSLTSSSYEQYFGPGTRLTVT.

The rearrangement joins TRBV19 to TRBJ2-2; 8 bases align to TRBD1. Germline V gives CDR1 LNHDA, CDR2 SQIVND (reference sequence). Germline trimming cut 4 bases from V and 4 bases from J; bases unmatched to any gene: 8. The CDR3 extends over 16 amino acids. The CDR3 DNA sequence: TGTGCCAGTAGTAAGCGACAGGGGCTGAGCACCGGGGAGCTGTTTTTT. Protein sequence: CASSKRQGLSTGELFF.

J is TRBJ1-5 and V is TRBV18, with D maybe TRBD1 (5 bases). Trimming left V 5 bases short and J 6 bases short, with 11 bases between. The CDR3 covers 13 residues. From germline, CDR1 is KGHSH and CDR2 LQKENI. This CDR3 is CASSVQGSQPQHF. CDR3 in DNA: TGTGCCAGCTCAGTCCAGGGATCTCAGCCCCAGCATTTT.

This clone showed up just a few times. This chain uses TRBV5-1 with TRBJ2-1; 8 bases agree with TRBD2. The V segment lost 5 bases and the J segment 0 bases; nucleotides outside the gene matches: 10. From germline, CDR1 is SGHRS and CDR2 YFSETQ. The CDR3 runs 17 residues. CDR3 sequence reads: CASSFQTTSGSYNEQFF. In nucleotides, the CDR3 is TGCGCCAGCAGTTTTCAAACCACTAGCGGCTCCTACAATGAGCAGTTCTTC.

As concerns this clone: Other nucleotide sequences from this sample produce the same CDR3. J is TRBJ1-5 and V is TRBV7-8; no clear D gene. The CDR3 extends over 13 amino acids. V was trimmed by 1 base and J by 7 bases, leaving 8 bases between them. Germline V gene lookup returns CDR1 SGHVS and CDR2 FQNEAQ. CDR3 in DNA: TGTGCCAGCAGCTTAGGTGGGAGGCAGCCCCAGCATTTT. Encoded protein: CASSLGGRQPQHF.

The chain joins TRBV7-7 to TRBJ2-1; a weak D match, TRBD1 (8 bases). CDR1 is SSHAT and CDR2 is FNYEAQ in the germline V gene (reference sequence). Trimming shortened V by 5 bases and J by 9 bases, and 14 bases separated the two germline ends. CDR3 length equals 13 residues. The DNA for the CDR3 is TGTGCCAGCAGCCAGGACAGGGAGGGTGAGCAGTTCTTC. Translating it yields CASSQDREGEQFF. Drawing the rest from reference TRBV7-7 and TRBJ2-1, the complete variable domain is GAGVSQSPRYKVTKRGQDVTLRCDPISSHATLYWYQQALGQGPEFLTYFNYEAQPDKSGLPSDRFSAERPEGSISTLTIQRTEQRDSAMYRCASSQDREGEQFFGPGTRLTVL.

About this clone itself: The identical CDR3 is also encoded by other nucleotide sequences in the sample. The chain employs TRBV5-1 and TRBJ2-7, with TRBD1 matching over 11 bases. The germline CDR1 and CDR2 sequences are SGHRS and YFSETQ. The CDR3 sequence is 14 residues long. With V trimmed by 4 bases and J by 6 bases, 6 bases remained unmatched. This CDR3 is CASSPGTGGLEQYF. The CDR3 DNA reads TGCGCCAGCAGCCCCGGGACAGGGGGACTCGAGCAGTACTTC.

The rearrangement links TRBV28 to TRBJ2-1; 11 nucleotides line up with TRBD2. Germline V gene sequence: CDR1 MDHEN, CDR2 SYDVKM. J was trimmed by 7 bases and V by 7 bases; bases with no gene match: 15. The CDR3 spans 17 residues. CDR3 protein: CASITSAASGRSNEQFF. CDR3 DNA sequence: TGTGCCAGCATCACCTCCGCCGCTAGCGGGAGGAGTAATGAGCAGTTCTTC.

This clone has just a few counts. The rearrangement joins TRBV30 to TRBJ1-4, with D possibly matching TRBD1 (5 bases). Per germline, CDR1 GTSNPN and CDR2 SVGIG (reference sequence). V was clipped by 5 bases and J by 8 bases, with 9 bases between them. This CDR3 is built from 11 residues. The CDR3 reads CAWSRGEKLFF. The CDR3 nucleotides are TGTGCCTGGTCCCGGGGGGAAAAACTGTTTTTT.

This chain links TRBV6-6 with TRBJ2-3; D is unclear. The germline V gene encodes CDR1 MNHNY and CDR2 SVGAGI (reference sequence). The CDR3 runs to 14 residues. Trimming took 2 bases from V and 1 from J, leaving 7 bases between them. The CDR3 protein is CASSYRWGTDTQYF. CDR3 in DNA: TGTGCCAGCAGTTACCGTTGGGGCACAGATACGCAGTATTTT.

This chain connects TRBV5-1 to TRBJ2-6; tentative D call: TRBD1 (5 bases). CDR3 size: 15 residues. The germline V and J ends were trimmed by 0 bases and 2 bases, with 6 bases remaining between them. The germline gives CDR1 SGHRS, CDR2 YFSETQ. Here the CDR3 reads CASSLVGAGANVLTF. The CDR3 coding sequence is TGCGCCAGCAGCTTGGTAGGGGCTGGGGCCAACGTCCTGACTTTC.

The genes are TRBV9 and TRBJ2-1; no reliable D call. The CDR3 is made up of 12 amino acids. Germline loops: CDR1 SGDLS, CDR2 YYNGEE. V lost 3 bases and J lost 3, with 4 bases in between. The CDR3 nucleotides read TGTGCCAGCAGCGGAGACTACAATGAGCAGTTCTTC. Translation: CASSGDYNEQFF.

This clone was counted between two and nine times. The chain employs TRBV6-5 and TRBJ1-1; the D is unclear. The length of the CDR3 is 14 residues. Germline V lookup: CDR1 MNHEY, CDR2 SVGAGI. V was trimmed by 6 bases and J by 4 bases, leaving 15 bases between them. The CDR3 region has the DNA TGTGCCAGCAGCTTCCAGGTCTACGGCACTGAAGCTTTCTTT. Its translation is CASSFQVYGTEAFF.

The chain recombines TRBV29-1 with TRBJ2-3; the match to TRBD2 covers 9 bases. With 6 bases clipped from V and 6 bases from J, the junction kept 10 bases outside the gene matches. The germline CDR1 and CDR2 sequences are SQVTM and ANQGSEA. The CDR3 runs to 14 residues. The CDR3: CSVAGGVRPDTQYF. The CDR3 nucleotides are TGCAGCGTAGCGGGAGGTGTCCGCCCCGATACGCAGTATTTT.

The chain carries TRBV7-9 and TRBJ2-1, with 8 bases that match TRBD2. This CDR3 comprises 18 residues. Trimming cost V 5 bases and J 0 bases; bases outside gene matches: 12. Germline-derived CDR1 and CDR2 are SEHNR and FQNEAQ (reference sequence). CDR3 amino acids: CASSPPSGPASSYNEQFF. The CDR3 region has the DNA TGTGCCAGCAGCCCCCCTAGCGGGCCGGCGAGCTCCTACAATGAGCAGTTCTTC.

This clone has a single count. This rearrangement joins TRBV2 to TRBJ2-2; no definite D call. The CDR3 covers 18 residues. CDR1 and CDR2 (germline): SNHLY, FYNNEI. V was pared by 5 bases and J by 1 base, with 20 bases between. The CDR3 sequence is CASSQTSLGSVNTGELFF. The CDR3 region has the DNA TGTGCCAGCAGTCAGACATCGCTCGGTTCAGTGAACACCGGGGAGCTGTTTTTT.

Only a few counts were recorded for this clone. The chain recombines TRBV29-1 with TRBJ2-3, with a possible D match to TRBD2 (5 bases). Germline CDR1 is SQVTM and CDR2 is ANQGSEA. This CDR3 region has 12 residues. Between the trimmed V and J ends, which lost 2 bases and 4 bases, there was a span of 7 bases. DNA of the CDR3: TGCAGCGTTGAATTGGAGGCAGATACGCAGTATTTT. It encodes CSVELEADTQYF.

This clone was counted a few times. V usage is TRBV19 and J usage is TRBJ2-1; the match to TRBD2 covers 8 bases. The J segment lost 4 bases and the V segment lost 7 bases, leaving 6 bases of the junction unmatched. Germline-derived CDR1 and CDR2 are LNHDA and SQIVND (reference sequence). The CDR3 runs to 14 residues. The CDR3 region has the DNA TGTGCCAGTAACACGGGGGGGAGGTACAATGAGCAGTTCTTC. Translating it yields CASNTGGRYNEQFF.

The rearrangement links TRBV9 to TRBJ1-1; 12 bases fit TRBD1. Germline V lookup: CDR1 SGDLS, CDR2 YYNGEE. The CDR3 consists of 18 residues. Losses at the gene ends were 0 bases for V and 2 bases for J; bases not matched to a gene: 8. CDR3 region: CASSVALGQGAENTEAFF. In DNA form, the CDR3 reads TGTGCCAGCAGCGTAGCCTTGGGACAGGGGGCAGAAAACACTGAAGCTTTCTTT. Variable domain in full (rest from reference TRBV9 and TRBJ1-1): DSGVTQTPKHLITATGQRVTLRCSPRSGDLSVYWYQQSLDQGLQFLIQYYNGEERAKGNILERFSAQQFPDLHSELNLSSLELGDSALYFCASSVALGQGAENTEAFFGQGTRLTVV.

The chain employs TRBV4-1 and TRBJ1-3; D not resolved. The CDR3 length is 16 residues. The ends were cut back, 1 base at V and 0 bases at J, with 10 bases in the middle. Per germline, CDR1 MGHRA and CDR2 YSYEKL. CDR3 nucleotide sequence: TGCGCCAGCAGCCAAGGGCCACCAACCTCTGGAAACACCATATATTTT. Encoded protein: CASSQGPPTSGNTIYF.

The chain joins TRBV10-3 to TRBJ2-3; D is uncertain. The V end was cut by 3 bases, the J end by 1 base, with 11 bases between. The CDR3 extends over 15 amino acids. From germline, CDR1 is ENHRY and CDR2 SYGVKD. The CDR3 DNA sequence: TGTGCCATCAGTGACGTCGGCATAGGCACAGATACGCAGTATTTT. This encodes CAISDVGIGTDTQYF.

The V and J genes are TRBV6-6 and TRBJ1-1; TRBD1 might be the D (6 bases). V was cut by 6 bases and J by 1 base, with 12 bases left in between. Per the germline V gene, CDR1 is MNHNY and CDR2 is SVGAGI (reference sequence). The CDR3 consists of 14 residues. CDR3 DNA: TGTGCCAGCAGGTTTCGACAGGCGAACACTGAAGCTTTCTTT. Translated, it gives CASRFRQANTEAFF.

This clone has just a few counts. The J gene is TRBJ2-7, the V gene TRBV18; no definite D call. V was clipped by 2 bases and J by 3 bases, with 14 bases between them. This CDR3 has 15 residues. Germline CDR1 reads KGHSH; CDR2 reads LQKENI. For the CDR3, the DNA is TGTGCCAGCTCACCAGTCGTCAGGTCGAGCTACGAGCAGTACTTC. Protein product: CASSPVVRSSYEQYF.

V gene TRBV5-1 combines with J gene TRBJ2-7, with 9 bases fitting TRBD2. The germline gives CDR1 SGHRS, CDR2 YFSETQ. With V trimmed by 3 bases and J by 2 bases, 6 bases remained unmatched. This CDR3 region has 15 residues. The CDR3 is CASSSLAGEPYEQYF. The CDR3 coding sequence is TGCGCCAGCAGCTCTTTAGCGGGAGAGCCCTACGAGCAGTACTTC.

This chain joins TRBV11-2 and TRBJ2-6; D call uncertain. The length of the CDR3 is 18 residues. Germline V lookup: CDR1 SGHAT, CDR2 FQNNGV. The V and J ends lost 1 base and 0 bases respectively, with 13 bases between them. CDR3 coding DNA: TGTGCCAGCAGCTTAGGTTATTCACGCAGCTCTGGGGCCAACGTCCTGACTTTC. As protein: CASSLGYSRSSGANVLTF.

The chain couples TRBV25-1 to TRBJ2-7; 7 bases fit TRBD1. With V trimmed by 0 bases and J by 2 bases, 10 bases remained unmatched. CDR3 length: 17 residues. The germline V gene encodes CDR1 MGHDK and CDR2 SYGVNS. In nucleotides, the CDR3 is TGTGCCAGCAGTGAATACGACGCCCGGGACAGACCCTACGAGCAGTACTTC. Its protein product is CASSEYDARDRPYEQYF.